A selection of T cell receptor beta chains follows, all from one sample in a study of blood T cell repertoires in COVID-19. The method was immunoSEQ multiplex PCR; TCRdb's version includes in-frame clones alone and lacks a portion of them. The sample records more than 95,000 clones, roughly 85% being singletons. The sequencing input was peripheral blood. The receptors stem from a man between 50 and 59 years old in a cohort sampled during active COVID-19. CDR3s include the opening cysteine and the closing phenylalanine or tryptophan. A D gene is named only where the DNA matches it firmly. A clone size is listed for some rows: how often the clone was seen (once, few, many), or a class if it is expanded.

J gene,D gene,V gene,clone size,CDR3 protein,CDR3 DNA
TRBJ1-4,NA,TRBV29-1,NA,CSASTGGIVEKLFF,TGCAGCGCCTCGACGGGGGGGATTGTTGAAAAACTGTTTTTT
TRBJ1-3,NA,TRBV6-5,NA,CASNRFSGNTIYF,TGTGCCAGCAATCGGTTCTCTGGAAACACCATATATTTT
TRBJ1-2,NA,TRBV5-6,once,CASSPRRGGGYTF,TGTGCCAGCAGCCCACGCAGGGGTGGTGGCTACACCTTC
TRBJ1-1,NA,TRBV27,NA,CASSPRYRTEAFF,TGTGCCAGCAGTCCCCGGTATCGGACTGAAGCTTTCTTT
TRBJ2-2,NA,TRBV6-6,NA,CASSPTSTGELFF,TGTGCCAGCAGCCCTACGAGCACCGGGGAGCTGTTTTTT
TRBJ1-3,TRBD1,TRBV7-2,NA,CASSQGQGSAIYF,TGTGCCAGCAGCCAGGGACAGGGGAGCGCCATATATTTT
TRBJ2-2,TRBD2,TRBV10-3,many,CAAWAGGRNTGELFF,TGTGCCGCCTGGGCGGGGGGGCGGAACACCGGGGAGCTGTTTTTT
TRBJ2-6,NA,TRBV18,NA,CASSPIRVGANVLTF,TGTGCCAGCTCACCGATCAGGGTTGGGGCCAACGTCCTGACTTTC
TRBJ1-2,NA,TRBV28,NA,CASSPIYRVYYGYTF,TGTGCCAGCAGTCCGATCTACAGGGTATACTATGGCTACACCTTC
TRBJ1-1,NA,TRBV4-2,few,CASSRSGGNTEAFF,TGTGCCAGCAGCCGCAGTGGAGGGAACACTGAAGCTTTCTTT
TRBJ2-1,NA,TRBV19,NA,CASSSRRGDEQFF,TGTGCCAGTAGTAGTAGGAGGGGCGACGAGCAGTTCTTC
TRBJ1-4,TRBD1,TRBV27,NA,CASKDRRGKLFF,TGTGCCAGCAAGGACAGGAGGGGAAAACTGTTTTTT
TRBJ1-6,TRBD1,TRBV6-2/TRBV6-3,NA,CASSGDRVNSPLHF,TGTGCCAGCAGCGGGGACAGGGTTAATTCACCCCTCCACTTT
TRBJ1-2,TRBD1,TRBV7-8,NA,CASSYKTGSYGYTF,TGTGCCAGCAGCTACAAGACAGGGTCATATGGCTACACCTTC
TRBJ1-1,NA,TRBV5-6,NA,CASSLAAGLRNTEAFF,TGTGCCAGCAGCTTGGCGGCAGGGCTACGGAACACTGAAGCTTTCTTT
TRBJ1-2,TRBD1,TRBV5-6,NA,CASSEEGTGYYGYTF,TGTGCCAGCAGCGAAGAAGGGACAGGCTACTATGGCTACACCTTC
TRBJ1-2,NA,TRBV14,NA,CASSQESPLGRYGYTF,TGTGCCAGCAGCCAAGAGAGCCCCCTCGGTCGCTATGGCTACACCTTC
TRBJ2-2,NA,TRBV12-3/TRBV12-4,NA,CASSLTAGELFF,TGTGCCAGCAGCCTTACAGCCGGGGAGCTGTTTTTT
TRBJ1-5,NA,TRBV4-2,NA,CASSQVTQGRSNQPQHF,TGTGCCAGCAGCCAAGTGACCCAGGGAAGAAGCAATCAGCCCCAGCATTTT
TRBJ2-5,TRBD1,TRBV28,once,CASSSLRTGQEETQYF,TGTGCCAGCAGTTCATTACGGACAGGGCAAGAAGAGACCCAGTACTTC
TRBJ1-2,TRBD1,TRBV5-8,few,CASSAGQGPYGYTF,TGTGCCAGCAGCGCGGGACAGGGGCCCTATGGCTACACCTTC
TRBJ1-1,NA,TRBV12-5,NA,CASGAQARVTEAFF,TGTGCTAGTGGTGCGCAGGCCAGGGTGACTGAAGCTTTCTTT
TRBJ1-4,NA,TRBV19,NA,CASSTPRATNEKLFF,TGTGCCAGTAGTACCCCGCGTGCAACTAATGAAAAACTGTTTTTT
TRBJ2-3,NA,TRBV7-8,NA,CASSLWFSSASTDTQYF,TGTGCCAGCAGCTTGTGGTTTTCTAGCGCTAGCACAGATACGCAGTATTTT
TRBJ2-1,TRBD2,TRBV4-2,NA,CASSQGGGSPYNEQFF,TGTGCCAGCAGCCAAGGGGGAGGGTCCCCCTACAATGAGCAGTTCTTC
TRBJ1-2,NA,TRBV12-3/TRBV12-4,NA,CASSRGYGYTF,TGTGCCAGCAGTAGGGGTTACGGCTACACCTTC
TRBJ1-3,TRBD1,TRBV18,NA,CASSPSPGGGSGNTIYF,TGTGCCAGCTCACCATCCCCAGGGGGCGGATCTGGAAACACCATATATTTT
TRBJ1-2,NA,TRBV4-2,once,CASSQDGSGVYLNYGYTF,TGTGCCAGCAGCCAAGATGGCTCAGGGGTGTATCTCAACTATGGCTACACCTTC
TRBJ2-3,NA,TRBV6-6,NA,CASSYRGSTDTQYF,TGTGCCAGCAGTTACAGGGGATCGACAGATACGCAGTATTTT
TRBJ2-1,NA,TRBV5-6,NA,CASTLRGAGPYNEQFF,TGTGCCAGCACCCTCCGGGGGGCAGGTCCCTACAATGAGCAGTTCTTC
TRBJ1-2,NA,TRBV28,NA,CASSSESYGYTF,TGTGCCAGCAGTTCCGAGAGCTATGGCTACACCTTC
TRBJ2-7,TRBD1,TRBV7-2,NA,CASSLGVLAPTGTYEQYF,TGTGCCAGCAGCTTAGGGGTCCTAGCCCCGACAGGGACGTACGAGCAGTACTTC
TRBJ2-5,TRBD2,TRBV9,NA,CASSVGGLETQYF,TGTGCCAGCAGCGTCGGGGGGTTGGAGACCCAGTACTTC
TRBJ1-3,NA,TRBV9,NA,CASSPSQGIDGNTIYF,TGTGCCAGCAGCCCCAGCCAGGGAATTGACGGAAACACCATATATTTT
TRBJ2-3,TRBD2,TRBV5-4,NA,CASSSTSGSTDTQYF,TGTGCCAGCAGTTCAACTAGCGGTAGCACAGATACGCAGTATTTT
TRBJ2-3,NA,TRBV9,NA,CASSVGHQRGLDTQYF,TGTGCCAGCAGCGTAGGACACCAAAGGGGACTAGATACGCAGTATTTT
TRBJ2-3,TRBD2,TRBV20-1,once,CSASLAGETDTQYF,TGCAGTGCTAGTCTAGCGGGGGAAACAGATACGCAGTATTTT
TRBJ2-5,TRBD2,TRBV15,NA,CATSKEASGGARETQYF,TGTGCCACCAGCAAGGAAGCTAGCGGGGGGGCACGAGAGACCCAGTACTTC
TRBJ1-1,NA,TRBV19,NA,CASMQGRSEAFF,TGTGCCAGTATGCAGGGAAGGTCTGAAGCTTTCTTT
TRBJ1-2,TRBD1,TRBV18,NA,CASSSIPAGGDGYTF,TGTGCCAGCTCATCAATCCCCGCAGGGGGCGATGGCTACACCTTC
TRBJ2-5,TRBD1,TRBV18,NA,CASSPRQGVEETQYF,TGTGCCAGCTCACCGAGACAGGGAGTAGAAGAGACCCAGTACTTC
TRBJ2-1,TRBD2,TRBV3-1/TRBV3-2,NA,CASSQGYRTSRFF,TGTGCCAGCAGCCAAGGTTATAGGACTAGCCGGTTCTTC
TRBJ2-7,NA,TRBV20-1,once,CSARVINEQYF,TGCAGTGCTAGAGTAATTAACGAGCAGTACTTC
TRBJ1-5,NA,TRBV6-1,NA,CASSEAGGFYQPQHF,TGTGCCAGCAGTGAAGCAGGCGGATTTTATCAGCCCCAGCATTTT
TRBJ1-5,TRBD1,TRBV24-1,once,CATSDARDSDQPQHF,TGTGCCACCAGTGATGCCCGGGACAGCGATCAGCCCCAGCATTTT
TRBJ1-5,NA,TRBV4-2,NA,CASSQAPGSGNQPQHF,TGTGCCAGCAGCCAAGCCCCGGGTAGTGGCAATCAGCCCCAGCATTTT
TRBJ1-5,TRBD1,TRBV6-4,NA,CASIPTAGKGGKEGNQPQHF,TGTGCCAGCATCCCTACGGCGGGGAAAGGGGGCAAGGAGGGCAATCAGCCCCAGCATTTT
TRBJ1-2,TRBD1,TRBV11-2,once,CASSPRTGGLSNYGYTF,TGTGCCAGCAGCCCTCGGACAGGGGGCTTGTCTAACTATGGCTACACCTTC
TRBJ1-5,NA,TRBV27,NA,CASSLSSGRQPQHF,TGTGCCAGCAGTTTATCCTCAGGGCGTCAGCCCCAGCATTTT
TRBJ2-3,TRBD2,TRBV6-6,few,CASSPGTSGASTDTQYF,TGTGCCAGCAGTCCAGGGACTAGCGGGGCGAGCACAGATACGCAGTATTTT
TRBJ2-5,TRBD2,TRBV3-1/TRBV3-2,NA,CASIGTSGAGYQETQYF,TGTGCCAGCATTGGGACTAGCGGGGCCGGATACCAAGAGACCCAGTACTTC